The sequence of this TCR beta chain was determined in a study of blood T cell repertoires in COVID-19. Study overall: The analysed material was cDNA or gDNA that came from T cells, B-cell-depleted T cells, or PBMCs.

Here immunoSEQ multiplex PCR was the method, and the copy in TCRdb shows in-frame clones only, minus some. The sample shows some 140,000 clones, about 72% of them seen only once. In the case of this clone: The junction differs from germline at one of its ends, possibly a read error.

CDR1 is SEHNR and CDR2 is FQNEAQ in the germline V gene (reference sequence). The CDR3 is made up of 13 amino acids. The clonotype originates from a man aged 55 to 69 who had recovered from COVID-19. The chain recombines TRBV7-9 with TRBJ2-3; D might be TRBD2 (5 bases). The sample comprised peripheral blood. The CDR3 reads CVSSSAGRHTQYF. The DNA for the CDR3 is TGTGTCAGCAGCTCGGCGGGCCGACATACGCAGTATTTT.